This T cell receptor (beta chain) is drawn from a study of T cells expressing NK-cell markers. Study details: HCMV seropositivity characterized seven of the eight sequenced donors, and seronegativity one.

To note about this clonotype: Its specificity is unknown.

CDR1 MNHEY and CDR2 SVGAGI come from the germline V gene. CDR3 length equals 15 residues. Study-wide points: In a handful of donors, these clonotypes also led the CD3+CD56-NKG2C+ fraction.

With the 5' RACE reads reprocessed, TCRdb shows one record per CDR3 protein and no DNA. This sample's table has approximately 170,000 distinct CDR3 sequences. Sequenced material: blood T cells: a sorted CD56 or NKG2C T cell subset, CD4+ or CD8+ T cells, or bulk PBMC T cells (not recorded which). The receptor comes from a man aged 18-70 years in good health. The chain employs TRBV6-5 and TRBJ2-2; TCRdb gives TRBD2 as the D gene, but with no DNA this cannot be confirmed. CDR3 protein: CASSYLGTSPGELFF.